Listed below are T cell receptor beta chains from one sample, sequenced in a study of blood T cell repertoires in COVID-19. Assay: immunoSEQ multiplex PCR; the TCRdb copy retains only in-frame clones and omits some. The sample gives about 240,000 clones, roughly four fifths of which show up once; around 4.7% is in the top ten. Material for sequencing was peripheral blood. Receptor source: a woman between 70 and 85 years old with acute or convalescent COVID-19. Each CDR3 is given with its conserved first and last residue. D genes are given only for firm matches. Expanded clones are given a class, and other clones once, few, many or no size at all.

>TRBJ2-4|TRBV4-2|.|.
CASSGGPKNIQYF
TGTGCCAGCAGCGGGGGCCCCAAAAACATTCAGTACTTC
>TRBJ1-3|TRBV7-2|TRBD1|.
CASSLAGQGVGNTIYF
TGTGCCAGCAGCTTAGCGGGACAGGGGGTTGGAAACACCATATATTTT
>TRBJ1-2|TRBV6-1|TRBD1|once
CASSEAGQDGYTF
TGTGCCAGCAGTGAAGCCGGACAGGATGGCTACACCTTC
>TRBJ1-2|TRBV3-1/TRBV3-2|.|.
CASSLTGNSPNYGYTF
TGTGCCAGCAGCCTCACAGGGAATTCGCCTAACTATGGCTACACCTTC
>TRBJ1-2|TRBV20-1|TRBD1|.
CSAAGGGYTF
TGCAGTGCTGCAGGGGGCGGCTACACCTTC
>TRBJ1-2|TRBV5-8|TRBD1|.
CASSAPGQGASNYGYTF
TGTGCCAGCAGCGCACCCGGACAGGGGGCTTCTAACTATGGCTACACCTTC
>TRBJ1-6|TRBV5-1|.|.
CASSLISQDNSPLHF
TGCGCCAGCAGCTTGATAAGTCAGGATAATTCACCCCTCCACTTT
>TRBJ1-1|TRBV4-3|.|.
CASSQALGEVDTEAFF
TGCGCCAGCAGCCAAGCACTGGGGGAGGTGGACACTGAAGCTTTCTTT
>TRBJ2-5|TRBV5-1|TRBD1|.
CASSLGDRGQETQYF
TGCGCCAGCAGCTTGGGGGACAGGGGGCAAGAGACCCAGTACTTC
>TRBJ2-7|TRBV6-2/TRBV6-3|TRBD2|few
CASSAMGLVDYEQYF
TGTGCCAGCAGTGCGATGGGACTAGTCGACTACGAGCAGTACTTC
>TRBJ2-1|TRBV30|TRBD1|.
CAWTHGQGAGNEQFF
TGTGCCTGGACCCATGGACAGGGTGCTGGGAATGAGCAGTTCTTC
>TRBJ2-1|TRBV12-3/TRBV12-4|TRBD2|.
CASRGTSGAQFF
TGTGCCAGCAGGGGGACTAGCGGGGCGCAGTTCTTC
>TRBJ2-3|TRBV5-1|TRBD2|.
CASSLPTSAETSTDTQYF
TGCGCCAGCAGCCTCCCAACTAGCGCGGAAACCAGCACAGATACGCAGTATTTT
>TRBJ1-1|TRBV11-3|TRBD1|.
CASSLGTGVNTDLIYF
TGTGCCAGCAGCTTGGGGACAGGGGTAAATACGGATCTAATCTACTTT
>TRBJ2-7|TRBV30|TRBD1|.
CAWSRDRGLYEQYF
TGTGCCTGGAGTAGGGACAGGGGCCTTTACGAGCAGTACTTC
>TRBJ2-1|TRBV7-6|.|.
CASSLYRALNSYNEQFF
TGTGCCAGCAGCTTATACAGGGCCTTGAACTCCTACAATGAGCAGTTCTTC
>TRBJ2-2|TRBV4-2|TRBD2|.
CASSPGLARTGELFF
TGTGCCAGCAGCCCGGGACTAGCACGCACCGGGGAGCTGTTTTTT
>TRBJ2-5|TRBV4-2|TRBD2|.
CASSPAGGPETQYF
TGTGCCAGCAGCCCGGCGGGGGGGCCGGAGACCCAGTACTTC
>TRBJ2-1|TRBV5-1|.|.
CASSLGGALYNEQFF
TGCGCCAGCAGCTTAGGGGGGGCCCTATACAATGAGCAGTTCTTC
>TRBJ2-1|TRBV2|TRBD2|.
CASSRTSGGPNEQFF
TGTGCCAGCAGTAGGACTAGCGGGGGGCCCAATGAGCAGTTCTTC
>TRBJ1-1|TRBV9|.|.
CASSVGQGMNTEAFF
TGTGCCAGCAGCGTAGGGCAGGGGATGAACACTGAAGCTTTCTTT
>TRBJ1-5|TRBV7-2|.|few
CASSLVAGENQPQHF
TGTGCCAGCAGCTTAGTGGCAGGTGAAAATCAGCCCCAGCATTTT
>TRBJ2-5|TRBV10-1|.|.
CASSGLPPETQYF
TGCGCCAGCAGTGGACTCCCACCCGAGACCCAGTACTTC
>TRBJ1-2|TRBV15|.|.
CATSRDLAGQAYYGYTF
TGTGCCACCAGCAGAGATTTGGCGGGGCAAGCCTACTATGGCTACACCTTC
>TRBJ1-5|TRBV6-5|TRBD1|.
CASVRGRVNQPQHF
TGTGCCAGCGTCAGGGGGCGCGTCAATCAGCCCCAGCATTTT